This TCR beta chain comes out of a study of T cells in localized non-small cell lung cancer. The CDR3 consists of 18 residues. V trimming: 0 bases; J trimming: 6 bases; junction bases outside the gene matches: 10. Germline assignment: CDR1 SGHNT and CDR2 YENEEA. TCRdb's copy holds only in-frame clones and misses some; the assay was immunoSEQ multiplex PCR. The sample yields thousands of clones, approximately 26% seen once. This rearrangement joins TRBV11-3 to TRBJ2-4, with 11 bases matching TRBD2. This receptor was identified in a man between 40 and 70 years old with stage II lung adenocarcinoma. Here the sequenced sample was lung tumor tissue, taken before any cancer treatment. The CDR3 sequence: CASSLDYELAGAGNIQYF. As DNA, the CDR3 is TGTGCCAGCAGCTTAGATTATGAACTAGCGGGAGCAGGAAACATTCAGTACTTC.